This passage covers 9 T cell receptor beta chains from one sample sequenced in a study of beta chain features in type 1 diabetes. Study results and caveats: TCRB CDR3s were moderately but significantly shorter in Type 1 diabetes patients in all four CD4+ subsets.

Their specific antigens are unknown. Expressed TCRB transcripts were sequenced, since all the RNA that had been isolated was reverse transcribed. Profiling relied on immunoSEQ multiplex PCR, and the TCRdb table lists in-frame clones only, not all of them. The sample has about 52,000 clones, about 40% seen once. Sequencing used Tregs from blood. The receptors shown here come from a young man with type 1 diabetes.

The genes are TRBV4-1 and TRBJ1-6, with D uncertain. Trimming took off 0 bases at V and 7 bases at J, with 7 bases between the two ends. The CDR3 is made up of 14 amino acids. CDR1 is MGHRA, CDR2 YSYEKL, per germline. DNA for the CDR3: TGCGCCAGCAGCCAAGATCAGGAAAATTCACCCCTCCACTTT. Translation gives CASSQDQENSPLHF.

The chain joins TRBV7-2 to TRBJ1-2; 11 positions agree with TRBD1. CDR3 length: 13 residues. With 5 bases clipped from V and 8 bases from J, the junction kept 4 bases outside the gene matches. Per the germline V gene, CDR1 is SGHTA and CDR2 is FQGNSA. CDR3 sequence (DNA): TGTGCCAGCAGCATGGGACAGGGGGGAGGCTACACCTTC. Its translation: CASSMGQGGGYTF.

This clone was seen only a few times. This rearrangement joins TRBV7-3 to TRBJ2-2; 10 bases agree with TRBD2. The J segment lost 6 bases and the V segment lost 6 bases, leaving 7 bases of the junction unmatched. Per the germline V gene, CDR1 is SGHTA and CDR2 is FQGTGA. The CDR3 is made up of 15 amino acids. The chain's CDR3 is CASRPSGSAPGELFF. The DNA of the CDR3 is TGTGCCAGCAGACCTAGCGGGAGCGCCCCCGGGGAGCTGTTTTTT.

A few counts support this clone. The chain has TRBV6-6 and TRBJ2-5; D is uncertain. The assigned J gene may be wrong: the sequence end matches TRBJ2-7 better. Germline V gene lookup returns CDR1 MNHNY and CDR2 SVGAGI (reference sequence). The CDR3 has 11 amino acids. The CDR3 nucleotides are TGTGCCAGCAGTTCCATCTACGAGCAGTACTTC. The encoded protein is CASSSIYEQYF.

The chain links TRBV6-5 to TRBJ2-6; 7 bases match TRBD2. After removal of 2 bases from V and 3 bases from J, the junction contained 1 base not matched to a gene. The length of the CDR3 is 15 residues. Germline V gene data show CDR1 as MNHEY and CDR2 as SVGAGI. The CDR3 protein is CASSYRGVGANVLTF. The DNA for the CDR3 is TGTGCCAGCAGTTACCGGGGGGTTGGGGCCAACGTCCTGACTTTC.

The chain has TRBV5-6 and TRBJ2-3; 7 bases match TRBD2. CDR1 is SGHDT, CDR2 YYEEEE, per germline. The V gene end was trimmed by 2 bases and the J gene end by 0 bases; junction bases not matched to a gene: 0. The CDR3 extends over 14 amino acids. CDR3 loop: CASSLAGSTDTQYF. CDR3 nucleotides: TGTGCCAGCAGCTTAGCGGGGAGCACAGATACGCAGTATTTT.

This clone appeared once. V is TRBV5-3 and J is TRBJ2-4; 9 bases fit TRBD1. TRBV5-3 falls under the ORF class, with uncertain function. The V and J ends lost 2 bases and 0 bases, in that order; junction bases with no gene match: 9. The CDR3 has 18 amino acids. The CDR3 spells CARSLRNRGPEAKNIQYF. The CDR3 DNA is TGTGCCAGAAGCTTAAGGAACAGGGGGCCGGAAGCCAAAAACATTCAGTACTTC.

This clone occurred a few times. The V call is TRBV5-1, the J call TRBJ2-7, with a possible D match to TRBD1 (6 bases). Trimming took 4 bases from V and 7 from J, leaving 18 bases between them. Germline V gives CDR1 SGHRS, CDR2 YFSETQ. The CDR3 length is 14 residues. Here the CDR3 DNA reads TGCGCCAGCAGCGTGGACAGCTTTAATGGGGAGCAGTACTTC. Its translation is CASSVDSFNGEQYF.

This chain links TRBV6-4 with TRBJ2-1, with TRBD1 matching over 7 bases. J lost 7 bases, V lost 3 bases, and 3 bases had no gene match. The length of the CDR3 is 13 residues. Per germline, CDR1 MRHNA and CDR2 SNTAGT. The CDR3 here is CASSETGWNEQFF. In DNA, the CDR3 is TGTGCCAGCAGTGAGACAGGGTGGAATGAGCAGTTCTTC.